This T cell receptor (beta chain) appears in the sequencing data of a study of T cells in Graves' hyperthyroidism and ophthalmopathy. The CDR3 extends over 14 amino acids. Germline V gene lookup returns CDR1 MDHEN and CDR2 SYDVKM. Trimming removed 6 bases from V and 7 bases from J, with 19 bases in between. Authors of the study amplified TCR beta CDR3 regions from RNA transcripts. A set of HTBI primers served as the primers for a first-round RT-PCR of the TCR CDR3. TCRdb independently ran MiXCR on the multiplex PCR reads; one entry per CDR3 protein. The data contain around 300,000 distinct CDR3 sequences, about an eighth of them seen just once; the ten biggest clones take up 7% to 9.5%. Criteria for exclusion of patients were uncontrolled infection, other autoimmune disease, pregnancy or lactation. 9 to 10 ml fresh peripheral blood yielded the PBMCs. This clonotype was recorded many times.

The rearrangement links TRBV28 to TRBJ2-7; D possibly uses TRBD1 or TRBD2 (6 bases each). The sequenced sample consisted of blood. This receptor was taken from a woman aged 40 to 50 with Graves' hyperthyroidism. The CDR3 reads CASSQGWGAGEQYF. CDR3 nucleotide sequence: TGTGCCAGCAGCCAAGGTTGGGGGGCCGGGGAGCAGTACTTC.